These 30 T cell receptor beta chains share one sample of origin, sequenced in a study of OX40 agonist ivuxolimab in advanced cancers. The method was immunoSEQ multiplex PCR; TCRdb's version includes in-frame clones alone and lacks a portion of them. The table records 30,000 or so clones, more than 70% of them present only once. Sequencing was performed on CD4+ or CD8+ T cells sorted from blood, taken in a trial of the OX40 agonist ivuxolimab. These receptors came from an adult with an advanced solid tumor such as melanoma, head and neck, liver or kidney cancer.

The chain carries TRBV11-2 and TRBJ2-3; D call uncertain. This CDR3 spans 13 amino acids. Trimming shortened V by 6 bases and J by 0 bases, and 7 bases separated the two germline ends. In germline, CDR1 is SGHAT, CDR2 FQNNGV. Here the CDR3 DNA reads TGTGCCAGCAGTTCACATAGCACAGATACGCAGTATTTT. Its protein product is CASSSHSTDTQYF.

This chain joins TRBV11-2 and TRBJ2-1; a possible D gene is TRBD1 (6 bases). The germline V gene encodes CDR1 SGHAT and CDR2 FQNNGV. The CDR3 length is 14 residues. V gave up 1 base and J gave up 8 bases, with 12 bases separating them. The chain's CDR3 is CASSLVGGEDEQFF. The CDR3 nucleotides are TGTGCCAGCAGCTTAGTTGGGGGCGAGGATGAGCAGTTCTTC.

This chain uses TRBV27 with TRBJ1-2; 8 nucleotides line up with TRBD1. V lost 4 bases, J lost 2 bases, and 3 bases stayed unmatched. Germline V gene sequence: CDR1 MNHEY, CDR2 SMNVEV (reference sequence). The CDR3 is made up of 14 amino acids. The CDR3 spells CASSSDRANYGYTF. The CDR3 nucleotides read TGTGCCAGCAGTTCGGACAGGGCAAACTATGGCTACACCTTC.

The chain carries TRBV28 and TRBJ2-5; D unresolved. Trimming took 7 bases from V and 4 from J, leaving 16 bases between them. CDR3 length equals 14 residues. In germline, CDR1 is MDHEN, CDR2 SYDVKM. CDR3 residues: CASNIQPDGETQYF. DNA for the CDR3: TGTGCCAGCAATATCCAACCCGACGGAGAGACCCAGTACTTC.

The V and J genes are TRBV7-9 and TRBJ1-4, with 8 nucleotides matching TRBD1. In germline, CDR1 is SEHNR, CDR2 FQNEAQ (reference sequence). This CDR3 spans 15 amino acids. The V gene end was trimmed by 0 bases and the J gene end by 7 bases; junction bases not matched to a gene: 4. CDR3 nucleotide sequence: TGTGCCAGCAGCTTAGCGGCAGGGGGCGTTGAAAAACTGTTTTTT. Translation: CASSLAAGGVEKLFF.

The V gene is TRBV28, the J gene TRBJ2-3; the D is unclear. Germline lookup yields CDR1 MDHEN and CDR2 SYDVKM. This CDR3 has 15 amino acids. V was clipped by 5 bases and J by 2 bases, with 14 bases between them. In DNA form, the CDR3 reads TGTGCCAGCAGTCTCCTCGGACCCTACACAGATACGCAGTATTTT. Amino acid sequence: CASSLLGPYTDTQYF.

The V and J genes are TRBV1 and TRBJ2-7; TRBD2, as called in the table, went unchecked against the DNA. TRBV1 is termed a pseudogene. The CDR3 runs 15 residues. The CDR3 DNA is TGCACCAGCAGCCAAGAGCGGGAGTTGGAGAACGAGCAGTACTTC. It translates to CTSSQERELENEQYF.

The V call is TRBV19, the J call TRBJ1-2; D unresolved. Trimming removed 1 base from V and 6 bases from J, with 6 bases in between. Per the germline V gene, CDR1 is LNHDA and CDR2 is SQIVND (reference sequence). CDR3 length: 12 amino acids. CDR3 protein: CASSIAVDGYTF. DNA of the CDR3: TGTGCCAGTAGTATAGCGGTTGATGGCTACACCTTC.

This clone has just one count. The rearrangement uses TRBV21-1 and TRBJ2-1; the table's TRBD2 call for D was not verified on the DNA. TRBV21-1 is reported as a pseudogene. There are 15 residues in the CDR3. CDR3 in amino acids: CASSTKLSGHNEQFF. CDR3 in DNA: TGTGCCAGCAGCACGAAACTTAGCGGGCACAATGAGCAGTTCTTC.

The genes are TRBV19 and TRBJ2-3; 10 bases line up with TRBD2. V trimming: 5 bases; J trimming: 9 bases; junction bases outside the gene matches: 5. Per germline, CDR1 LNHDA and CDR2 SQIVND (reference sequence). The CDR3 covers 13 residues. The CDR3 reads CASSGVAGGTQYF. The DNA for the CDR3 is TGTGCCAGTAGTGGAGTAGCGGGGGGCACGCAGTATTTT.

This clone showed up just once. The CDR3 DNA sequence: TGTGCCAGCAGCTTATTCCCAGGGGACCCTACCTACGAGCAGTACTTC. It translates to CASSLFPGDPTYEQYF. The rearrangement links TRBV7-9 to TRBJ2-7; possible D gene TRBD1, 6 bases. Germline V gene lookup returns CDR1 SEHNR and CDR2 FQNEAQ (reference sequence). The CDR3 is made up of 16 amino acids. The V end lost 2 bases, the J end lost 2 bases, and 16 bases lay between the germline ends.

The chain combines TRBV7-9 with TRBJ1-1; no definite D call. Germline lookup yields CDR1 SEHNR and CDR2 FQNEAQ (reference sequence). The CDR3 runs 11 residues. Deletions cut 5 bases from V and 7 bases from J, with 8 bases between. This CDR3 reads CASSGGGEAFF. The DNA for the CDR3 is TGTGCCAGCAGCGGAGGAGGTGAAGCTTTCTTT.

The CDR3 is CASSLEVGLGEQYF. The CDR3 nucleotides read TGTGCCAGCAGCTTAGAAGTAGGGTTGGGCGAGCAGTACTTC. This chain joins TRBV11-2 and TRBJ2-7; D call uncertain. CDR1 SGHAT and CDR2 FQNNGV come from the germline V gene. V was clipped by 0 bases and J by 6 bases, with 12 bases between them. The CDR3 is 14 residues long.

This chain links TRBV14 with TRBJ2-4; D gene uncertain. Trimming removed 1 base from V and 1 base from J, with 11 bases in between. The CDR3 consists of 16 residues. In germline, CDR1 is SGHDN, CDR2 FVKESK. The CDR3 here is CASSQGYKVAKNIQYF. The DNA for the CDR3 is TGTGCCAGCAGCCAAGGGTACAAGGTTGCCAAAAACATTCAGTACTTC. The full variable domain, its missing parts supplied by reference TRBV14 and TRBJ2-4, is EAGVTQFPSHSVIEKGQTVTLRCDPISGHDNLYWYRRVMGKEIKFLLHFVKESKQDESGMPNNRFLAERTGGTYSTLKVQPAELEDSGVYFCASSQGYKVAKNIQYFGAGTRLSVL.

This sequence joins TRBV5-4 and TRBJ2-7; 7 bases agree with TRBD1. With V trimmed by 4 bases and J by 2 bases, 6 bases remained unmatched. Germline V gene sequence: CDR1 SGHNT, CDR2 YYREEE (reference sequence). CDR3 length: 14 residues. For the CDR3, the DNA is TGTGCCAGCAGCCAGGGGGTTAGTGCCTACGAGCAGTACTTC. The encoded protein is CASSQGVSAYEQYF.

There are many counts of this clone. The rearrangement links TRBV19 to TRBJ2-1, with TRBD2 identical over 8 bases. Losses at the gene ends were 4 bases for V and 3 bases for J; bases not matched to a gene: 8. The length of the CDR3 is 16 residues. The germline V gene encodes CDR1 LNHDA and CDR2 SQIVND (reference sequence). Here the CDR3 DNA reads TGTGCCAGTAGTACCGGGACTAGAACGTTCTACAATGAGCAGTTCTTC. It codes for CASSTGTRTFYNEQFF.

The chain is built from TRBV19 and TRBJ1-5; 8 positions match TRBD1. The CDR3 totals 14 residues. Germline loops: CDR1 LNHDA, CDR2 SQIVND (reference sequence). Trimming at V came to 4 bases and at J to 7 bases, leaving 6 bases not matched to a gene. The CDR3 region is CASSTGQGTQPQHF. CDR3 sequence (DNA): TGTGCCAGTAGTACCGGACAGGGTACCCAGCCCCAGCATTTT. The variable domain in full, with the rest retrieved from reference TRBV19 and TRBJ1-5, is DGGITQSPKYLFRKEGQNVTLSCEQNLNHDAMYWYRQDPGQGLRLIYYSQIVNDFQKGDIAEGYSVSREKKESFPLTVTSAQKNPTAFYLCASSTGQGTQPQHFGDGTRLSIL.

The chain recombines TRBV28 with TRBJ2-1; TRBD2 matches at 8 bases. Per the germline V gene, CDR1 is MDHEN and CDR2 is SYDVKM. With V trimmed by 5 bases and J by 2 bases, 14 bases remained unmatched. The CDR3 runs to 18 residues. The CDR3 DNA reads as TGTGCCAGCAGTGGGGGGGAGGTTGCGGGACTAGCCTACAATGAGCAGTTCTTC. Its translation is CASSGGEVAGLAYNEQFF.

As DNA, the CDR3 is TGTGCCAGCAGCTTAGGGGGTTCAGATACGCAGTATTTT. Amino acids: CASSLGGSDTQYF. This chain joins TRBV7-7 and TRBJ2-3; no clear D. The CDR3 contains 13 residues. CDR1 and CDR2 from the germline V gene are SSHAT and FNYEAQ (reference sequence). With 1 base removed from V and 4 bases from J, the gap between germline ends came to 6 bases.

The chain recombines TRBV27 with TRBJ2-7, with D tentatively TRBD1 (6 bases). There are 16 residues in the CDR3. CDR1 and CDR2 from the germline V gene are MNHEY and SMNVEV (reference sequence). V was shortened by 2 bases and J by 1 base, with 15 bases between the two germline ends. CDR3 region: CASSLSSGASSYEQYF. The CDR3 bases are TGTGCCAGCAGTTTAAGCTCAGGGGCAAGTTCCTACGAGCAGTACTTC.

This clone was recorded once. Here the CDR3 DNA reads TGTGCCAGCAGCTTCGAGGGCGGGGGGGCGGAGACCCAGTACTTC. Translation: CASSFEGGGAETQYF. The V and J genes are TRBV7-6 and TRBJ2-5; 9 positions match TRBD2. Germline lookup yields CDR1 SGHVS and CDR2 FNYEAQ. With 3 bases clipped from V and 5 bases from J, the junction kept 7 bases outside the gene matches. The CDR3 is made up of 15 amino acids.

This sequence joins TRBV7-4 and TRBJ1-3; D remains ambiguous. Trimming stripped 5 bases from V and 0 bases from J, with 5 bases between. Germline CDR1 reads SGHVT; CDR2 reads SQSDAQ. This CDR3 spans 13 amino acids. CDR3 in amino acids: CASSADSGNTIYF. CDR3 in DNA: TGTGCCAGCAGCGCTGACTCTGGAAACACCATATATTTT.

The V gene is TRBV19, the J gene TRBJ1-1; D not resolved. Germline lookup yields CDR1 LNHDA and CDR2 SQIVND (reference sequence). This CDR3 is 13 amino acids long. Deletions cut 7 bases from V and 4 bases from J, with 13 bases between. The CDR3 coding sequence is TGTGCCAGTAAGGCGGCCTTGTTCACTGAAGCTTTCTTT. Protein product: CASKAALFTEAFF.

V usage is TRBV7-9 and J usage is TRBJ2-2; possibly TRBD1 or TRBD2 for D (5 bases each). CDR3 size: 15 residues. Germline V lookup: CDR1 SEHNR, CDR2 FQNEAQ (reference sequence). V was trimmed by 8 bases and J by 6 bases, leaving 19 bases between them. CDR3 sequence (DNA): TGTGCCAGCCTCTCAGGGCTAGCTCAGTCCGGGGAGCTGTTTTTT. This gives the protein CASLSGLAQSGELFF.

The chain carries TRBV19 and TRBJ2-7; weak D call: TRBD1 (6 bases). The CDR3 loop spans 13 amino acids. Deletions cut 7 bases from V and 3 bases from J, with 13 bases between. The germline V gene has CDR1 LNHDA and CDR2 SQIVND (reference sequence). This CDR3 reads CASIRGQIYEQYF. The CDR3 DNA reads TGTGCCAGTATTCGCGGACAGATCTACGAGCAGTACTTC.

The chain carries TRBV5-1 and TRBJ2-7, with D possibly TRBD2 on 7 matching bases. The CDR3 runs to 16 residues. V dropped 4 bases and J dropped 1 base, with 18 bases sitting between them. Germline loops: CDR1 SGHRS, CDR2 YFSETQ. CDR3 sequence reads: CASSEPPQGGSYEQYF. The CDR3 nucleotides read TGCGCCAGCAGCGAACCCCCACAGGGAGGGTCCTACGAGCAGTACTTC.

The chain joins TRBV13 to TRBJ2-5, with D possibly TRBD2 on 5 matching bases. The CDR3 is 14 amino acids. Trimming removed 3 bases from V and 5 bases from J, with 13 bases in between. CDR1 and CDR2 from the germline V gene are PRHDT and FYEKMQ (reference sequence). The CDR3: CASSLRANSETQYF. Written as DNA, the CDR3 is TGTGCCAGCAGCTTGCGGGCGAATTCGGAGACCCAGTACTTC.

The V and J genes are TRBV5-4 and TRBJ1-6; 7 positions agree with TRBD1. V lost 5 bases to trimming and J lost 1 base; unmatched junction nucleotides: 3. The CDR3 totals 15 residues. Germline CDR1 is SGHNT and CDR2 is YYREEE (reference sequence). Written as DNA, the CDR3 is TGTGCCAGCAGACCGACAGGGTCCTATAATTCACCCCTCCACTTT. Residues: CASRPTGSYNSPLHF.

This clone was detected only once. The chain uses TRBV28 and TRBJ1-5; D uncertain. CDR1 is MDHEN, CDR2 SYDVKM, per germline. CDR3 length: 14 residues. Trimming stripped 9 bases from V and 5 bases from J, with 17 bases between. The CDR3 DNA reads as TGTGCCAGTCAGCGTTTGGCGGAGGATCAGCCCCAGCATTTT. Translated, it gives CASQRLAEDQPQHF.

The V gene is TRBV6-5, the J gene TRBJ2-2; D possibly matches TRBD1 or TRBD2 (6 bases each). The CDR3 covers 15 residues. V shed 2 bases and J shed 5 bases, with 12 bases lying between them. Germline CDR1 reads MNHEY; CDR2 reads SVGAGI. The CDR3 protein is CASSYVGGRTGELFF. CDR3 sequence (DNA): TGTGCCAGCAGTTACGTTGGGGGGCGAACCGGGGAGCTGTTTTTT.